A single sample gave rise to the 21 T cell receptor beta chains below, sequenced in a study of blood T cells in healthy people across ages. Next came a second PCR, run for about 6 to 11 cycles, which used a sample-barcoded 5' primer along with a J-beta primer mix. Via MiXCR, TCRdb re-called the 5' RACE reads, giving one row per CDR3 protein. The sample holds 730,000 or so distinct CDR3 sequences; roughly 41% are singletons and the top ten take around a fifth. Sequenced sample: blood. The receptors come from a woman between 55 and 75 years old in good health.

The gene calls are TRBV7-2 and TRBJ2-7, with a tentative D call TRBD1 (6 bases). This CDR3 is built from 14 residues. Trimming cost V 6 bases and J 5 bases, with 17 bases left between them. Germline lookup yields CDR1 SGHTA and CDR2 FQGNSA. The CDR3 nucleotides read TGTGCCAGCAGTCAAGCCCTGGGGGCCCACGAGCAGTACTTC. Translating gives CASSQALGAHEQYF.

The gene calls are TRBV4-2 and TRBJ2-5; TRBD2 aligns across 10 bases. Germline V lookup: CDR1 LGHNA, CDR2 YNFKEQ. V lost 5 bases and J lost 11; bases outside the gene matches: 20. The CDR3 extends over 17 amino acids. CDR3 nucleotides: TGTGCCAGCAGCAAATCTCGACCCCTAGCGGGAGAGGGGGAGCAGTACTTC. It codes for CASSKSRPLAGEGEQYF.

This rearrangement joins TRBV20-1 to TRBJ2-7; 14 nucleotides match TRBD2. Germline V gene lookup returns CDR1 DFQATT and CDR2 SNEGSKA (reference sequence). J was trimmed by 3 bases and V by 5 bases; bases with no gene match: 6. This CDR3 region has 15 residues. CDR3 DNA: TGCAGTGCTCAGACTAGCGGGAGGGAAGGCTACGAGCAGTACTTC. It is translated as CSAQTSGREGYEQYF.

V is TRBV2 and J is TRBJ2-1, with 10 nucleotides matching TRBD2. Germline V gene data show CDR1 as SNHLY and CDR2 as FYNNEI. CDR3 length equals 17 residues. V shed 0 bases, J shed 2 bases, and the junction held 4 bases outside the gene matches. The CDR3 DNA sequence: TGTGCCAGCAGTGAAGCCCCAGCGGGGGGGCCCTACAATGAGCAGTTCTTC. It is translated as CASSEAPAGGPYNEQFF.

This clonotype showed up just a few times. The rearrangement joins TRBV6-5 to TRBJ2-3; TRBD2 agrees at 12 bases. Germline CDR1 is MNHEY and CDR2 is SVGAGI. The CDR3 consists of 17 residues. The junction had 7 bases not matched to a gene; V was cut back by 2 bases and J by 4 bases. In DNA form, the CDR3 reads TGTGCCAGCAGTTACGGCCTAGCGGGAGGGCCCGCAGATACGCAGTATTTT. Translated: CASSYGLAGGPADTQYF.

Points on this clonotype: With a much larger clone just one base away, this may be a read error. V is TRBV20-1 and J is TRBJ2-4, with 7 bases matching TRBD1. The better agreement between TRBJ2-7 and the DNA end casts doubt on the J call. The CDR3 totals 15 residues. Germline CDR1 DFQATT, CDR2 SNEGSKA (reference sequence). CDR3 bases: TGCAGTGCTAGAGACTTACAGGGGTACCACTACGAGCAGTACTTC. Its translation is CSARDLQGYHYEQYF.

The CDR3 is CSVTKGRQGAAYEQYF. CDR3 DNA: TGCAGCGTTACTAAAGGAAGACAGGGGGCTGCCTACGAGCAGTACTTC. This rearrangement joins TRBV29-1 to TRBJ2-7, with TRBD1 matching over 10 bases. V was pared by 5 bases and J by 2 bases, with 12 bases of the junction left unmatched. This CDR3 has 16 amino acids. CDR1 SQVTM and CDR2 ANQGSEA come from the germline V gene.

The CDR3 sequence: CASSLWTSGRNEQFF. CDR3 nucleotide sequence: TGTGCCAGCAGTTTATGGACTAGCGGGAGGAATGAGCAGTTCTTC. This rearrangement joins TRBV28 to TRBJ2-1; 13 bases fit TRBD2. Germline lookup yields CDR1 MDHEN and CDR2 SYDVKM. The CDR3 is made up of 15 amino acids. The V and J ends lost 0 bases and 7 bases, in that order; junction bases with no gene match: 0.

This chain links TRBV5-1 with TRBJ2-7; D gene uncertain. This CDR3 region has 16 residues. V dropped 0 bases and J dropped 3 bases, with 16 bases sitting between them. Germline CDR1 is SGHRS and CDR2 is YFSETQ. Here the CDR3 reads CASSLAAGSLGYEQYF. The CDR3 nucleotides are TGCGCCAGCAGCTTGGCCGCTGGGTCTTTGGGCTACGAGCAGTACTTC.

The chain has TRBV2 and TRBJ2-5, with D hard to call. This CDR3 is built from 14 residues. Trimming took off 6 bases at V and 2 bases at J, with 13 bases between the two ends. Germline assignment: CDR1 SNHLY and CDR2 FYNNEI. As DNA, the CDR3 is TGTGCCAGCAGCCTCCGACTGCAGCAAGAGACCCAGTACTTC. This sequence encodes CASSLRLQQETQYF.

The chain carries TRBV5-1 and TRBJ2-1; 8 nucleotides match TRBD2. The germline V gene has CDR1 SGHRS and CDR2 YFSETQ. The CDR3 extends over 17 amino acids. V lost 2 bases, J lost 2 bases, and 9 bases stayed unmatched. The CDR3 nucleotides read TGCGCCAGCAGCTTTTTGGCGGGGGGCCGAACCTACAATGAGCAGTTCTTC. It codes for CASSFLAGGRTYNEQFF. Drawing the rest from reference TRBV5-1 and TRBJ2-1, the complete variable domain is KAGVTQTPRYLIKTRGQQVTLSCSPISGHRSVSWYQQTPGQGLQFLFEYFSETQRNKGNFPGRFSGRQFSNSRSEMNVSTLELGDSALYLCASSFLAGGRTYNEQFFGPGTRLTVL.

There are many counts of this clonotype. This rearrangement joins TRBV7-3 to TRBJ2-1; 7 bases are a match to TRBD2. Per the germline V gene, CDR1 is SGHTA and CDR2 is FQGTGA. The junction had 4 bases not matched to a gene; V was cut back by 2 bases and J by 6 bases. The CDR3 consists of 14 residues. The CDR3 is CASSLETSPNEQFF. The CDR3 nucleotides read TGTGCCAGCAGCTTAGAGACTAGCCCCAATGAGCAGTTCTTC.

This chain joins TRBV18 and TRBJ2-1, with 8 bases matching TRBD2. This CDR3 spans 16 amino acids. From germline, CDR1 is KGHSH and CDR2 LQKENI. The trim removed 3 bases at V and 4 bases at J, leaving 8 bases unmatched. CDR3: CASSPWGLGAYNEQFF. DNA of the CDR3: TGTGCCAGCTCACCCTGGGGACTAGGGGCTTACAATGAGCAGTTCTTC.

The chain is built from TRBV6-5 and TRBJ1-5; no reliable D call. V lost 2 bases, J lost 6 bases, and 11 bases lay in between. The CDR3 extends over 14 amino acids. Germline assignment: CDR1 MNHEY and CDR2 SVGAGI. The CDR3 region has the DNA TGTGCCAGCAGTTACGGGTTGTCGGGTCAGCCCCAGCATTTT. Amino acid sequence: CASSYGLSGQPQHF.

This clonotype was recorded once. The chain uses TRBV28 and TRBJ1-5; D is unclear. The CDR3 totals 12 residues. Trimming removed 3 bases at V and 6 bases at J, with 6 bases between. The germline V gene encodes CDR1 MDHEN and CDR2 SYDVKM. The CDR3 coding sequence is TGTGCCAGCAGTTTTCTGGGTCAGCCCCAGCATTTT. Its protein is CASSFLGQPQHF.

The rearrangement joins TRBV6-1 to TRBJ2-2; 9 bases map to TRBD2. The J segment lost 4 bases and the V segment lost 6 bases, leaving 6 bases of the junction unmatched. The CDR3 is 15 amino acids. Germline V gene data show CDR1 as MNHNS and CDR2 as SASEGT. For the CDR3, the DNA is TGTGCCAGCAGGGGTATAGCGGGGGCCACCGGGGAGCTGTTTTTT. Translating gives CASRGIAGATGELFF.

V is TRBV11-2 and J is TRBJ2-4; D is perhaps TRBD2 (6 bases). The DNA end lines up better with TRBJ2-5; the J call may be wrong. The CDR3 loop spans 13 amino acids. Germline V gene data show CDR1 as SGHAT and CDR2 as FQNNGV. CDR3 sequence: CASSLESSGTQYF. Here the CDR3 DNA reads TGTGCCAGCAGCTTAGAGAGTAGCGGGACCCAGTACTTC.

The J gene is TRBJ2-5, the V gene TRBV5-1; D unclear. V lost 2 bases to trimming and J lost 3 bases, with 11 bases between them. The length of the CDR3 is 14 residues. Germline V gives CDR1 SGHRS, CDR2 YFSETQ. The chain's CDR3 is CASSLGFVEETQYF. As DNA, the CDR3 is TGCGCCAGCAGCTTAGGATTTGTGGAAGAGACCCAGTACTTC. Full variable domain (outside the CDR3, taken from reference TRBV5-1 and TRBJ2-5): KAGVTQTPRYLIKTRGQQVTLSCSPISGHRSVSWYQQTPGQGLQFLFEYFSETQRNKGNFPGRFSGRQFSNSRSEMNVSTLELGDSALYLCASSLGFVEETQYFGPGTRLLVL.

V is TRBV7-2 and J is TRBJ2-2; D may be TRBD1 (5 bases). Between the trimmed V and J ends, which lost 5 bases and 7 bases, there was a span of 11 bases. The CDR3 is 13 residues long. Per germline, CDR1 SGHTA and CDR2 FQGNSA. The CDR3 sequence: CASSQGLGGELFF. For the CDR3, the DNA is TGTGCCAGCAGCCAGGGCCTTGGCGGGGAGCTGTTTTTT.

This chain connects TRBV4-2 to TRBJ1-2, with a possible D match to TRBD1 (6 bases). V lost 4 bases to trimming and J lost 4 bases, with 16 bases between them. In germline, CDR1 is LGHNA, CDR2 YNFKEQ. The CDR3 is made up of 15 amino acids. The CDR3 DNA reads TGTGCCAGCAGCCGCATGCGCGGACAGAGCTATGGCTACACCTTC. Translated: CASSRMRGQSYGYTF.

The V and J genes are TRBV19 and TRBJ2-3; a possible D gene is TRBD1 (5 bases). Trimming pared 5 bases from V and 1 base from J, leaving 13 bases between. Germline lookup yields CDR1 LNHDA and CDR2 SQIVND (reference sequence). CDR3 size: 15 residues. CDR3 nucleotides: TGTGCCAGTAGTCCGACGACAGCCCGCACAGATACGCAGTATTTT. Translation gives CASSPTTARTDTQYF.